Listed below are T cell receptor beta chains from one sample, sequenced in a study of tumor T cells in aggressive B-cell lymphoma. Sequenced by immunoSEQ multiplex PCR; TCRdb stores in-frame clones only, minus some. The top ten hold 6.6% of the sample, which has about 2,000 clones, about 90% seen once. The source material was tumor tissue. Every receptor here comes from an adult with diffuse large B cell lymphoma. Both conserved end residues are part of each CDR3. A D gene is named only where the DNA matches it firmly. Only part of the rows carry a size: once, few, many, or a class if the clone is expanded.

D: TRBD2
size: once
J: TRBJ2-1
V: TRBV28
DNA: TGTGCCAGCAGTTTATCAGGGGGACTAGCGGGCACATTTTTCTTC
CDR3: CASSLSGGLAGTFFF

D: -
size: -
J: TRBJ1-1
V: TRBV18
DNA: TGTGCCAGCTCACCAAACGAACAGGGAGGGTTCGACACTGAAGCTTTCTTT
CDR3: CASSPNEQGGFDTEAFF

D: -
size: few
J: TRBJ1-2
V: TRBV30
DNA: TGTGCCTGGAGTTGTTTAGGGGAAATGGAATTC
CDR3: CAWSCLGEMEF

D: -
size: -
J: TRBJ2-7
V: TRBV14
DNA: TGTGCCAGCAGCCGCAGGGGAACCTACGAGCAGTACTTC
CDR3: CASSRRGTYEQYF

D: -
size: -
J: TRBJ2-1
V: TRBV21-1
DNA: TGTGCCAGCCTGGACAGGGTTGTATTCTACAATGAGCAGTTCTTC
CDR3: CASLDRVVFYNEQFF

D: -
size: -
J: TRBJ2-2
V: TRBV6-5
DNA: TGTGCCAGCAGTTACTCGGCAAACCCCACCGGGGAGCTGTTTTTT
CDR3: CASSYSANPTGELFF

D: TRBD1
size: -
J: TRBJ2-7
V: TRBV11-1
DNA: TGTGCCAGCAGCTTAACGCCGGGACAGGGAACTTCCTACGAGCAGTACTTC
CDR3: CASSLTPGQGTSYEQYF

D: TRBD1
size: -
J: TRBJ2-7
V: TRBV29-1
DNA: TGCAGCGGACAGGGAAGCTCCTACGAGCAGTACTTC
CDR3: CSGQGSSYEQYF

D: -
size: -
J: TRBJ1-1
V: TRBV19
DNA: TGTGCCAGTAGAAAGGGGATAAGTAACACTGAAGCTTTCTTT
CDR3: CASRKGISNTEAFF

D: -
size: -
J: TRBJ1-5
V: TRBV10-3
DNA: TGTGCCATCAGCCCGGACACCCAAAATCAGCCCCAGCATTTT
CDR3: CAISPDTQNQPQHF